A selection of T cell receptor beta chains follows, all from one sample in a study of response to subunit inactivated influenza vaccine. TCRdb called the RT-PCR reads again in MiXCR, with one record for every CDR3 protein. In the table there are 200,000 to 300,000 distinct CDR3 sequences, less than 15% of which are singletons. The source was non-naive T cells sorted from PBMCs, collected 14 to 15 days before vaccination. These receptors all come from a man aged 50-60 years who received an inactivated influenza vaccine. The CDR3 runs from the conserved cysteine through the conserved F or W. The D gene is left open where the match is weak. Some rows mark clone size as missing; the rest say once, few, many or name a class of expanded clone.

j_call: TRBJ1-1
v_call: TRBV6-2/TRBV6-3
clone_size: .
d_call: .
cdr3_length: 13
cdr3_aa: CASSYRGFTEAFF
cdr3_nt: TGTGCCAGCAGTTACAGGGGATTCACTGAAGCTTTCTTT

j_call: TRBJ2-6
v_call: TRBV7-2
clone_size: many
d_call: .
cdr3_length: 14
cdr3_aa: CASSSGTSANVLTF
cdr3_nt: TGTGCCAGCAGCTCCGGGACGTCGGCCAACGTCCTGACTTTC

j_call: TRBJ2-1
v_call: TRBV6-1
clone_size: many
d_call: TRBD2
cdr3_length: 15
cdr3_aa: CASSQMAGGYNEQFF
cdr3_nt: TGTGCCAGCAGTCAGATGGCGGGGGGGTACAATGAGCAGTTCTTC

j_call: TRBJ2-2
v_call: TRBV5-4
clone_size: .
d_call: .
cdr3_length: 14
cdr3_aa: CASILRRGAGELFF
cdr3_nt: TGTGCCAGCATCCTACGCAGGGGCGCCGGGGAGCTGTTTTTT

j_call: TRBJ2-2
v_call: TRBV5-4
clone_size: many
d_call: .
cdr3_length: 13
cdr3_aa: CASSSLVTGELFF
cdr3_nt: TGTGCCAGCAGCTCTTTAGTCACCGGGGAGCTGTTTTTT

j_call: TRBJ2-7
v_call: TRBV5-1
clone_size: few
d_call: TRBD2
cdr3_length: 13
cdr3_aa: CASSIKWGGEQYF
cdr3_nt: TGCGCCAGCAGCATCAAATGGGGGGGCGAGCAGTACTTC

j_call: TRBJ1-2
v_call: TRBV5-1
clone_size: many
d_call: TRBD1
cdr3_length: 15
cdr3_aa: CASSQGGTANYGYTF
cdr3_nt: TGCGCCAGCAGCCAGGGGGGGACGGCTAACTATGGCTACACCTTC

j_call: TRBJ2-1
v_call: TRBV7-8
clone_size: few
d_call: .
cdr3_length: 12
cdr3_aa: CASSPYTSEQFF
cdr3_nt: TGTGCCAGCAGCCCCTACACCAGTGAGCAGTTCTTC

j_call: TRBJ1-1
v_call: TRBV20-1
clone_size: many
d_call: TRBD1
cdr3_length: 14
cdr3_aa: CSASRGGLATEAFF
cdr3_nt: TGCAGTGCTAGCCGAGGGGGCTTGGCCACTGAAGCTTTCTTT

j_call: TRBJ2-7
v_call: TRBV20-1
clone_size: few
d_call: .
cdr3_length: 14
cdr3_aa: CSARDTRGSYEQYF
cdr3_nt: TGCAGTGCTAGAGACACCAGGGGAAGTTACGAGCAGTACTTC

j_call: TRBJ2-1
v_call: TRBV29-1
clone_size: many
d_call: TRBD2
cdr3_length: 14
cdr3_aa: CSVDIGTRDNEQFF
cdr3_nt: TGCAGCGTTGACATCGGGACTAGGGACAATGAGCAGTTCTTC

j_call: TRBJ2-2
v_call: TRBV20-1
clone_size: many
d_call: .
cdr3_length: 13
cdr3_aa: CSAKSSRTGELFF
cdr3_nt: TGCAGTGCTAAGAGTAGCCGGACCGGGGAGCTGTTTTTT

j_call: TRBJ1-5
v_call: TRBV6-6
clone_size: .
d_call: .
cdr3_length: 13
cdr3_aa: CASRGRRDQPQHF
cdr3_nt: TGTGCCAGCAGGGGACGTCGGGACCAGCCCCAGCATTTT

j_call: TRBJ2-2
v_call: TRBV6-2/TRBV6-3
clone_size: many
d_call: .
cdr3_length: 14
cdr3_aa: CASSNPDRPGELFF
cdr3_nt: TGTGCCAGCAGCAACCCAGACAGGCCCGGGGAGCTGTTTTTT

j_call: TRBJ2-2
v_call: TRBV12-3/TRBV12-4
clone_size: few
d_call: TRBD1
cdr3_length: 19
cdr3_aa: CASSGAGTGGGGVTGELFF
cdr3_nt: TGTGCCAGCAGTGGGGCCGGGACAGGGGGCGGAGGGGTCACCGGGGAGCTGTTTTTT

j_call: TRBJ2-3
v_call: TRBV6-5
clone_size: many
d_call: .
cdr3_length: 13
cdr3_aa: CASSYSQTDTQYF
cdr3_nt: TGTGCCAGCAGTTACTCGCAGACAGATACGCAGTATTTT

j_call: TRBJ2-3
v_call: TRBV7-9
clone_size: many
d_call: .
cdr3_length: 15
cdr3_aa: CASSYTGVGTDTQYF
cdr3_nt: TGTGCCAGCAGCTACACGGGAGTTGGCACAGATACGCAGTATTTT

j_call: TRBJ2-6
v_call: TRBV7-3
clone_size: many
d_call: TRBD1
cdr3_length: 18
cdr3_aa: CASSGGRDRSSGANVLTF
cdr3_nt: TGTGCCAGCAGCGGAGGCCGGGACAGGAGCTCTGGGGCCAACGTCCTGACTTTC

j_call: TRBJ2-3
v_call: TRBV20-1
clone_size: .
d_call: TRBD1
cdr3_length: 13
cdr3_aa: CSASTGGTDTQYF
cdr3_nt: TGCAGTGCTAGTACAGGGGGCACAGATACGCAGTATTTT

j_call: TRBJ2-5
v_call: TRBV10-3
clone_size: .
d_call: TRBD2
cdr3_length: 16
cdr3_aa: CAISGLAGANLETQYF
cdr3_nt: TGTGCCATCAGCGGACTAGCGGGAGCAAATTTGGAGACCCAGTACTTC

j_call: TRBJ1-1
v_call: TRBV27
clone_size: .
d_call: .
cdr3_length: 11
cdr3_aa: CASSQAEEAFF
cdr3_nt: TGTGCCAGCAGTCAGGCGGAGGAAGCTTTCTTT

j_call: TRBJ1-1
v_call: TRBV20-1
clone_size: .
d_call: .
cdr3_length: 14
cdr3_aa: CSARDQTGNTEAFF
cdr3_nt: TGCAGTGCTAGAGATCAGACAGGAAACACTGAAGCTTTCTTT

j_call: TRBJ1-1
v_call: TRBV28
clone_size: few
d_call: TRBD1
cdr3_length: 16
cdr3_aa: CASSNVRDRGPTEAFF
cdr3_nt: TGTGCCAGCAGTAACGTCCGGGACAGGGGGCCCACTGAAGCTTTCTTT

j_call: TRBJ2-5
v_call: TRBV20-1
clone_size: .
d_call: .
cdr3_length: 14
cdr3_aa: CSALDPKGRKTQYF
cdr3_nt: TGCAGTGCTTTAGACCCAAAGGGTAGGAAGACCCAGTACTTC

j_call: TRBJ2-3
v_call: TRBV4-2
clone_size: medium-sized
d_call: TRBD2
cdr3_length: 17
cdr3_aa: CASSRPPSGRARDTQYF
cdr3_nt: TGTGCCAGCAGCCGCCCCCCCAGCGGGAGGGCCAGGGATACGCAGTATTTT

j_call: TRBJ2-1
v_call: TRBV15
clone_size: few
d_call: .
cdr3_length: 13
cdr3_aa: CATSSSGANEQFF
cdr3_nt: TGTGCCACCAGCAGCTCTGGGGCTAATGAGCAGTTCTTC

j_call: TRBJ2-6
v_call: TRBV28
clone_size: few
d_call: .
cdr3_length: 14
cdr3_aa: CAGSPGSGANVLTF
cdr3_nt: TGTGCCGGGTCGCCGGGGTCTGGGGCCAACGTCCTGACTTTC

j_call: TRBJ1-6
v_call: TRBV5-1
clone_size: many
d_call: TRBD1
cdr3_length: 13
cdr3_aa: CASRETGESPLHF
cdr3_nt: TGCGCCAGCCGTGAGACAGGGGAGTCACCCCTCCACTTT

j_call: TRBJ2-1
v_call: TRBV25-1
clone_size: many
d_call: TRBD2
cdr3_length: 17
cdr3_aa: CACPMFPSGSKSNEQFF
cdr3_nt: TGTGCCTGTCCAATGTTTCCTAGCGGGAGTAAGAGTAATGAGCAGTTCTTC

j_call: TRBJ1-2
v_call: TRBV7-8
clone_size: many
d_call: TRBD1
cdr3_length: 16
cdr3_aa: CASRRDTTGAVYGYTF
cdr3_nt: TGTGCCAGCAGGCGAGATACAACAGGGGCTGTCTATGGCTACACCTTC

j_call: TRBJ2-3
v_call: TRBV20-1
clone_size: .
d_call: TRBD2
cdr3_length: 14
cdr3_aa: CSARRGPGGDTQYF
cdr3_nt: TGCAGTGCTAGGAGGGGACCGGGAGGGGATACGCAGTATTTT

j_call: TRBJ1-1
v_call: TRBV6-1
clone_size: many
d_call: .
cdr3_length: 14
cdr3_aa: CASSVYRWNTEAFF
cdr3_nt: TGTGCCAGCAGTGTTTACAGGTGGAACACTGAAGCTTTCTTT

j_call: TRBJ1-6
v_call: TRBV6-1
clone_size: few
d_call: .
cdr3_length: 14
cdr3_aa: CATTNPGRNSPLHF
cdr3_nt: TGTGCCACAACGAACCCAGGTCGTAATTCACCCCTCCACTTT

j_call: TRBJ1-1
v_call: TRBV4-2
clone_size: many
d_call: .
cdr3_length: 16
cdr3_aa: CASSQDAGQSNTEAFF
cdr3_nt: TGTGCCAGCAGCCAAGATGCCGGGCAGAGTAACACTGAAGCTTTCTTT

j_call: TRBJ2-7
v_call: TRBV20-1
clone_size: .
d_call: TRBD1
cdr3_length: 14
cdr3_aa: CSARRDRVYGEQYF
cdr3_nt: TGCAGTGCTAGACGGGACAGGGTCTATGGCGAGCAGTACTTC

j_call: TRBJ2-1
v_call: TRBV27
clone_size: once
d_call: .
cdr3_length: 13
cdr3_aa: CASSFVLGDEQFF
cdr3_nt: TGTGCCAGCAGTTTCGTTCTTGGCGATGAGCAGTTCTTC

j_call: TRBJ2-5
v_call: TRBV19
clone_size: .
d_call: TRBD2
cdr3_length: 14
cdr3_aa: CASSWRGSQETQYF
cdr3_nt: TGTGCCAGTAGTTGGCGGGGGAGCCAAGAGACCCAGTACTTC